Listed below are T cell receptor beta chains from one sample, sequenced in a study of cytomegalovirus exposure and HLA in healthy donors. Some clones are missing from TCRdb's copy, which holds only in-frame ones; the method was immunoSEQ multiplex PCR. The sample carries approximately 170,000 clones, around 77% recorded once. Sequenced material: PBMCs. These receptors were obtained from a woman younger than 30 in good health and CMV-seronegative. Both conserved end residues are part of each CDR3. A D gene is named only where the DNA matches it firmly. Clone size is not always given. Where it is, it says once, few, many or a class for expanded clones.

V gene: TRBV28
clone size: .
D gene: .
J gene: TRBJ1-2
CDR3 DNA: TGTGCCAGCAGGAATGACAGGTACTATGGCTACACCTTC
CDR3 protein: CASRNDRYYGYTF

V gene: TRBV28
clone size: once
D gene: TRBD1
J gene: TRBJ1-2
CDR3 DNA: TGTGCCAGCAGTTCGCAGGAAGGGGGCTGGGATGGCTACACCTTC
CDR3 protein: CASSSQEGGWDGYTF

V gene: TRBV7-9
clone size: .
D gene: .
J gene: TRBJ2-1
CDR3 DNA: TGTGCCAGCAGCCGCGTCGAAAGGGGTATCGATGAGCAGTTCTTC
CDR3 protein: CASSRVERGIDEQFF

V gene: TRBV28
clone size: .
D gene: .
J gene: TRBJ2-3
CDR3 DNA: TGTGCCAGCAGTTACGGCGGGAGCACAGATACGCAGTATTTT
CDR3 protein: CASSYGGSTDTQYF

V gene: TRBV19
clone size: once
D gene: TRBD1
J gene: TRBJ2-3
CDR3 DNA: TGTGCCAGTAGCGAGGACAGGGGCACAGATACGCAGTATTTT
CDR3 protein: CASSEDRGTDTQYF

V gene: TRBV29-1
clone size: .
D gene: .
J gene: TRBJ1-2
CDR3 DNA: TGCAGCGTTCGAGCCACAACAGAGGGCTACACCTTC
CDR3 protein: CSVRATTEGYTF

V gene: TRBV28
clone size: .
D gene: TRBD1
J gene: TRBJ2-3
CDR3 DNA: TGTGCCAGCACTCCCTTCCCGGGACAGTTTCAAGGGCACACAGATACGCAGTATTTT
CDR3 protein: CASTPFPGQFQGHTDTQYF

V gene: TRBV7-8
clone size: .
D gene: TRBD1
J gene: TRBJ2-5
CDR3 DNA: TGTGCCAGCAGCAGACAGGGGGCGCTTGGAGAGACCCAGTACTTC
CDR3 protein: CASSRQGALGETQYF

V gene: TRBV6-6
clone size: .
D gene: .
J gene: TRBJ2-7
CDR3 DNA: TGTGCCAGCAGTTACATAGTAGACTACGAGCAGTACTTC
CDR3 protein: CASSYIVDYEQYF

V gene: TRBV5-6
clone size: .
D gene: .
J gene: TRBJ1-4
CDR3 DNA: TGTGCCCGCAGCTCCTTACCCAATTCGGAGGAAAAACTGTTTTTT
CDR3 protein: CARSSLPNSEEKLFF

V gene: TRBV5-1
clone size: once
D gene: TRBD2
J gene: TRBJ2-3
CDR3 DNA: TGCGCCAGCAGCTCGTTAGCGGGAGGGTTCACAGATACGCAGTATTTT
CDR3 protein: CASSSLAGGFTDTQYF

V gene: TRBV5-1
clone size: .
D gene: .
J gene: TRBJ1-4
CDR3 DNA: TGCGCCAGTAGTGCGGAGGGTGAAAAACTGTTTTTT
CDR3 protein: CASSAEGEKLFF

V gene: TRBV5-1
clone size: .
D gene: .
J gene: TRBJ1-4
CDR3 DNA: TGCGCCAGCAGCCCGAGGACTAATGAAAAACTGTTTTTT
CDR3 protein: CASSPRTNEKLFF

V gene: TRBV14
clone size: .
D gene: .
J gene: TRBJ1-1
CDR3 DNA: TGTGCCAGCAGCCAAGCGCCAGAGAACACTGAAGCTTTCTTT
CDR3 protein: CASSQAPENTEAFF

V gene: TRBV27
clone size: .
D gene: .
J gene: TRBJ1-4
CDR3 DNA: TGTGCCAGCAGTTCACGACGGGAGGTAAATGAAAAACTGTTTTTT
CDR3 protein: CASSSRREVNEKLFF

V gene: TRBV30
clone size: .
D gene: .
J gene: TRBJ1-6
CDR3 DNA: TGTGCCTGGAGTGTCGGGGGTAGGGTTGATTCACCCCTCCACTTT
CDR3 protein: CAWSVGGRVDSPLHF

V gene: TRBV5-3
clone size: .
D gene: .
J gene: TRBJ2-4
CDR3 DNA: TGTGCCAGAAGCTTCGTTTTAGCCAAAAACATTCAGTACTTC
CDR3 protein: CARSFVLAKNIQYF

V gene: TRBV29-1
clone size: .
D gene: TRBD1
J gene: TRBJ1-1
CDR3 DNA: TGCAGCGTGTTACAGGGGATGAACACTGAAGCTTTCTTT
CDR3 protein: CSVLQGMNTEAFF

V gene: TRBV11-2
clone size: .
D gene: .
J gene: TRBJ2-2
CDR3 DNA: TGTGCCAGCAGCTTAGATCGGACAGCCTTAGCCGGGGAGCTGTTTTTT
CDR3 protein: CASSLDRTALAGELFF

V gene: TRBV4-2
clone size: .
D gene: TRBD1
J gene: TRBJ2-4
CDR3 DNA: TGTGCCAGCAGCCCTATCGGACAGGGGGCCAAAAACATTCAGTACTTC
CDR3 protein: CASSPIGQGAKNIQYF

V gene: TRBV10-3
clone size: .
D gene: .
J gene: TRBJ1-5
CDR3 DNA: TGTGCCATCAGTGAGTTCGACAGACTCAATCAGCCCCAGCATTTT
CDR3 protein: CAISEFDRLNQPQHF

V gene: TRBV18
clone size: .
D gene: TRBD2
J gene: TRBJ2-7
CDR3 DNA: TGTGCCAGCTCACCACTGGGGGGAGGGGAGCAGTACTTC
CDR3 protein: CASSPLGGGEQYF

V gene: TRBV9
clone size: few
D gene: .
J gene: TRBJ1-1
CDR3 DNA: TGTGCCAGCAGCGCTAACGTGCGGGGGAACACTGAAGCTTTCTTT
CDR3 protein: CASSANVRGNTEAFF

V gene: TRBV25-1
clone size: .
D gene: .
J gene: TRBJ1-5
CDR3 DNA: TGTGCCAGCAGTGAGTACGGAGAGGGCCAGCCCCAGCATTTT
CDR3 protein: CASSEYGEGQPQHF

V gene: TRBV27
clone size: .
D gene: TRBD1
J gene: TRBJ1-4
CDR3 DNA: TGTGCCAGCAGTTTGGCCGGGACAGGGAATGAAAAACTGTTTTTT
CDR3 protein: CASSLAGTGNEKLFF

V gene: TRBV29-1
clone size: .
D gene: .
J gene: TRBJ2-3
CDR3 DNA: TGCAGCGTTGACAGGGTGACAGCCAACACAGATACGCAGTATTTT
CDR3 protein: CSVDRVTANTDTQYF

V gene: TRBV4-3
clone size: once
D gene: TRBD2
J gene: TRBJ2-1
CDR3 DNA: TGCGCCAGCAGCCAAGATCCGACTAGCGGGCATGAGCAGTTCTTC
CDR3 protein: CASSQDPTSGHEQFF

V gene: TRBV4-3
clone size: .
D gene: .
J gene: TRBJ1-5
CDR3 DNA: TGCGCCAGCAGCCAAGATCAGGCAGGGGAACAGCCCCAGCATTTT
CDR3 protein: CASSQDQAGEQPQHF

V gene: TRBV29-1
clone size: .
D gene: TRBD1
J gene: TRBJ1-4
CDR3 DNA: TGCAGCGTCGCCGGGACAGTTACTAATGAGGAAAAACTGTTTTTT
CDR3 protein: CSVAGTVTNEEKLFF

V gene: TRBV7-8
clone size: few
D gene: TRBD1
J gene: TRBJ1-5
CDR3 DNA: TGTGCCAGCAGTGGATGGGCAGGGGGCGGCAATCAGCCCCAGCATTTT
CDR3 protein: CASSGWAGGGNQPQHF

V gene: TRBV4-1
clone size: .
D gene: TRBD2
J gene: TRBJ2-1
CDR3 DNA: TGCGCCAGCAGCCCGGGACTAGCGGGACTCAATGAGCAGTTCTTC
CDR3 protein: CASSPGLAGLNEQFF